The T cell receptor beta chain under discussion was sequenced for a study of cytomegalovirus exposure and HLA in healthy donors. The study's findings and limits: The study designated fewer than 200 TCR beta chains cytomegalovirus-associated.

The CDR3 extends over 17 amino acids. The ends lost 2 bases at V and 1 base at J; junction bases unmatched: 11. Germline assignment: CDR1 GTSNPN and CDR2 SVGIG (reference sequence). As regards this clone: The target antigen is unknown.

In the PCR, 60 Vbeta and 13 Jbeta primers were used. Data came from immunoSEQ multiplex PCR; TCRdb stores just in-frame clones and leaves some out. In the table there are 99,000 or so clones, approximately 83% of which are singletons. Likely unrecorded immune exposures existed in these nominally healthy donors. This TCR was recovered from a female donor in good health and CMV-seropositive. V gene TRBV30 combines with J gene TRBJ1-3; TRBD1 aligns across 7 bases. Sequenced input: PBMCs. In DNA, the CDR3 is TGTGCCTGGAGTTCGCCGCGGGACAGCCTTTCTGGAAACACCATATATTTT. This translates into CAWSSPRDSLSGNTIYF.